This is a list of T cell receptor beta chains from one sample in a study of patients and donors after allogeneic stem cell transplantation. Using its own MiXCR run on the RT-PCR reads, TCRdb lists one record per CDR3 protein. The table records some 87,000 distinct CDR3 sequences, around 48% of them present only once. The sequenced sample was blood, either unsorted or a sorted T cell fraction (not recorded which). The source of these receptors is a human donor who was either an allogeneic HSCT recipient or a stem cell or donor lymphocyte infusion donor (not recorded which). It is not recorded whose cells these are; they may come from a transplant donor. The conserved cysteine and the conserved F or W are not part of the CDR3 here. A D gene is named only where the DNA matches it firmly.

d_call	v_call	j_call	cdr3_length	cdr3_aa
.	TRBV6-6	TRBJ1-6	11	ASSYEGNSPLH
TRBD1	TRBV12-3/TRBV12-4	TRBJ1-6	13	ASRSGQGYNSPLH
.	TRBV28	TRBJ1-1	12	ASSLRGENTEAF
.	TRBV12-3/TRBV12-4	TRBJ1-2	15	ASSLINEGPFNYGYT
.	TRBV7-8	TRBJ1-2	11	ASSLASGDGYT
TRBD1	TRBV7-3	TRBJ1-1	14	ASSLTTGMVNTEAF
.	TRBV28	TRBJ1-5	14	ASSLGGSYSNQPQH
.	TRBV4-1	TRBJ1-1	12	ASSQSRLNTEAF
TRBD1	TRBV20-1	TRBJ1-6	11	SARGTDNSPLH
.	TRBV27	TRBJ1-5	12	ASSLQYSNQPQH
.	TRBV10-3	TRBJ1-1	13	AISESEDLNTEAF
TRBD1	TRBV27	TRBJ1-2	12	ASSLTGTGSGYT
.	TRBV6-5	TRBJ1-2	13	ASSATPLANYGYT
.	TRBV18	TRBJ1-1	13	ASSPQPGHDTEAF
.	TRBV6-6	TRBJ2-7	12	ASSPQTGGYEQY
TRBD1	TRBV5-1	TRBJ1-2	12	ASSGRTGERGYT
TRBD1	TRBV7-9	TRBJ1-1	11	ASSSTGDPEAF
.	TRBV15	TRBJ1-2	11	ATSREPNYGYT
.	TRBV5-6	TRBJ1-1	13	ASSLRETSGTEAF
.	TRBV30	TRBJ2-2	14	AWSVAGTANTGELF
TRBD1	TRBV15	TRBJ1-4	14	ATSRRTGTYNEKLF
.	TRBV11-3	TRBJ2-2	15	ASSLWTTGRNTGELF
.	TRBV14	TRBJ1-6	9	ASSQAKDLH
TRBD1	TRBV29-1	TRBJ1-2	12	SVVRTGTNYGYT
.	TRBV4-1	TRBJ2-7	13	ASSFGTGRTYEQY
.	TRBV21-1	TRBJ1-2	17	ASSKEVPFQGRSNYGYT
.	TRBV6-6	TRBJ1-1	10	ASTQQGPEAF
TRBD1	TRBV20-1	TRBJ1-2	12	SAKGTGDDYGYT